This is a list of T cell receptor beta chains from one sample in a study of breast tumors, draining lymph nodes, adjacent tissues. TCRdb reanalysed the multiplex PCR reads using MiXCR and keeps one entry per CDR3 protein. Here the sample spans roughly 100,000 distinct CDR3 sequences, about 30% being singletons. What was sequenced was axillary lymph node tissue. The receptors were sampled from a female donor with breast cancer. Some clones in this sample may be carry-over from other donors' samples. Each CDR3 is given with its conserved first and last residue. The D gene is left open where the match is weak.

j_call v_call d_call cdr3_aa
TRBJ1-3 TRBV24-1 TRBD1 CATSDWTGGTSGNTIYF
TRBJ2-7 TRBV5-4 TRBD1 CASSTQGQRYEQYF
TRBJ1-1 TRBV3-1 - CASSQGNEAFF
TRBJ2-7 TRBV14 - CASSQETVQYF
TRBJ2-5 TRBV24-1 - CATSATGEEETQYF
TRBJ1-1 TRBV7-2 TRBD1 CASSLDRGRAAFF
TRBJ1-1 TRBV7-6 - CASSLAAGMMNTEAFF
TRBJ2-7 TRBV27 TRBD1 CASSGGGRYEQYF
TRBJ1-5 TRBV27 - CASSLSGGQPQHF
TRBJ1-1 TRBV7-8 - CASTDGGLNTEAFF
TRBJ2-7 TRBV20-1 TRBD1 CGARRGQGTREQYF
TRBJ2-5 TRBV11-2 TRBD1 CASSGRTGGRQETQYF
TRBJ1-2 TRBV3-1 - CASSPFPASYGYTF
TRBJ2-5 TRBV6-4 - CASIGIWRVKETQYF
TRBJ1-3 TRBV6-5 - CASSWDGSGNTIYF
TRBJ1-4 TRBV25-1 - CACSAEGWAEKLFF
TRBJ1-5 TRBV5-1 TRBD1 CASSLDRGSNRPQHF
TRBJ2-5 TRBV5-1 TRBD2 CASSPGTRPSYQETQYF
TRBJ1-2 TRBV5-1 TRBD1 CASSPATGTVAHYGYTF
TRBJ2-5 TRBV20-1 TRBD1 CSAGWLRQGLGETQYF
TRBJ1-5 TRBV28 TRBD1 CASSPTGVGNQPQHF
TRBJ1-3 TRBV15 - CATSTGVDSGNTIYF
TRBJ1-5 TRBV28 - CASRWASPTWPQHF
TRBJ1-2 TRBV19 - CASSMGGGPYGYTF
TRBJ2-5 TRBV7-2 - CASSPRRETQYF
TRBJ2-6 TRBV4-3 - CASSQAGQSSGANVLTF
TRBJ2-2 TRBV5-4 - CASSSQVSGELFF
TRBJ2-3 TRBV6-4 - CASRHSKGGTDTQYF
TRBJ2-5 TRBV18 - CASSPPTGGAYQETQYF
TRBJ1-6 TRBV5-1 TRBD1 CASSLSTGAVYSPLHF
TRBJ1-3 TRBV5-1 - CASSLDSGNTIYF
TRBJ2-3 TRBV20-1 - CSAALNTDTQYF
TRBJ2-6 TRBV9 - CASSVAPLQGSGANVLTF
TRBJ2-2 TRBV12-3/TRBV12-4 TRBD1 CASNPAQGSGELFF
TRBJ2-1 TRBV6-4 - CASSHGTEGVNNEQFF
TRBJ2-1 TRBV19 - CASSWGAYNEQFF
TRBJ1-2 TRBV20-1 - CSAIKLSAADNYGYTF
TRBJ1-1 TRBV5-1 - CASSPGANTEAFF
TRBJ2-1 TRBV24-1 TRBD2 CATSPSGTPRGGEQFF
TRBJ1-2 TRBV28 - CASNGPEGYTF
TRBJ2-1 TRBV14 TRBD2 CASSQDGWTRSSYNEQFF
TRBJ2-1 TRBV10-3 TRBD2 CAIRGGQSGTSGTNEQFF
TRBJ2-7 TRBV7-2 - CASSLVQTYEQYF
TRBJ2-3 TRBV6-5 - CASSYYLGSGSPTDTQYF
TRBJ2-5 TRBV20-1 - CSAPRPGGGLYETQYF
TRBJ1-1 TRBV7-9 - CASVWRQPNTEAFF
TRBJ1-5 TRBV4-3 - CASSQDQAGYYEHF
TRBJ2-7 TRBV6-6 TRBD2 CASSPPGEGSYEQYF
TRBJ1-4 TRBV10-3 TRBD1 CATGQGVSGEKLFF
TRBJ2-2 TRBV28 - CASSLPHRGAGELFF
TRBJ2-7 TRBV20-1 - CSASEQGPPLF
TRBJ2-1 TRBV24-1 TRBD2 CATSTTGGTSGGASYNEQFF
TRBJ2-5 TRBV28 - CANHPSTGQETQYF
TRBJ1-5 TRBV7-6 - CASSLEARGSGNQPQHF
TRBJ1-4 TRBV6-6 - CASSYRVEEKLFF
TRBJ2-7 TRBV5-1 - CASKETGRHDQYF
TRBJ1-4 TRBV9 TRBD1 CASSVDTTGRGEKLFF
TRBJ2-7 TRBV5-1 - CASSPGGPTGEIEQYF
TRBJ1-1 TRBV6-2/TRBV6-3 TRBD1 CASSFSGQGDTEASF